A few counts support the clone carrying this TCR beta chain. Its antigen is as yet unknown. The use of a sample-barcoded 5' primer and a J-beta primer mix characterized a second PCR of roughly 7 to 12 cycles. In TCRdb, the 5' RACE reads were re-called with MiXCR into one record per CDR3 protein. The sample carries roughly 2 million distinct CDR3 sequences, around 50% recorded once. V lost 5 bases and J lost 1, with 8 bases in between. Germline V CDR1 and CDR2: MRHNA, SNTAGT. The CDR3 is 13 residues long. The record originates from a study of blood T cells in healthy people across ages. Findings and caveats of the study: In the absence of known donor CMV status, changes in expanded clonotypes were possibly confounded. There was a strong correlation between TCR beta diversity and naive T cell percentage.

Every sample had a minimum of 6.5 million PBMCs isolated. This sequence was found in a woman between 35 and 50 years old in good health. This chain uses TRBV6-4 with TRBJ1-1; unclear D gene. Material: blood. Written as DNA, the CDR3 is TGTGCCAGCAGTTTGAAGGCGAACACTGAAGCTTTCTTT. Translated, it gives CASSLKANTEAFF.